This T cell receptor (beta chain) was obtained from a study of cytomegalovirus exposure and HLA in healthy donors (dated by TCRdb to 2016 to 2017). With regard to the full study: According to an earlier analysis of several hundred of the donors, about 179 million T cells yielded 90 million to 140 million unique TCR beta sequences and around 280 Gb of sequence data. An early release covering around 630 HLA-typed donors comprised approximately 290 gigabases of sequencing data and around 85 million unique TCR sequences. Of the roughly 400 genotyped donors, 81% fell in the genetic ancestry cluster associated with self-reported Caucasian donors. The study was designed to test whether signatures of past pathogen exposure could be identified by cataloging public T cell receptors. The study used immunosequencing to profile the T cell repertoires of 670 or so subjects and linked those repertoires to cytomegalovirus serostatus. A separate validation cohort of about 110 different subjects was used in addition to the approximately 640-subject first cohort. To predict cytomegalovirus infection status, the study combined high-throughput TCR immunosequencing, statistical association of individual TCRs with disease status, and machine learning. A later analysis re-analyzed previously published TCR beta repertoires from 660 or so donors and added high-resolution HLA genotyping to study TCR occurrence patterns. The later analysis used no new phenotypic data to find candidate immune exposures, relying instead on TCR beta sequences and their occurrence across donors. In an earlier analysis of 550 to 700 of the donors, high-throughput TCR beta sequencing was used to judge whether each TCR beta V gene segment behaved as functional or pseudogenic. Donor age, sex, ethnicity and CMV serostatus were compiled together with the repertoire data. Genome-wide SNP genotypes for about three fifths of the roughly 700 donors were used in a later genetic analysis, which treated that subset as a discovery cohort. All discovery cohort repertoires had been generated on a single sequencing platform. HLA typing included class I and class II loci at four-digit resolution. The number of typed donors differed by locus: about 620-630 for A, B, C, DRB1 and DQB1; 500 to 550 for DQA1; around 580 for DPA1; and roughly 470 for DPB1. About five DR-DQ haplotypes were handled as single units for association and clustering, since linkage in the cohort was strong. Among 300 to 500 genotyped donors of the cohort, an average of around 240,000 unique TCR beta nucleotide sequences was sequenced per donor, of which 15% to 20% were non-productive.

Overall study outcomes, separate from this receptor: Across donors, most TCR sequences were observed very rarely, whereas some public TCRs were present in many individuals. Because the 87-base-pair reads could not distinguish some IMGT-functional V segments, including TRBV6-2 and TRBV6-3, those segments were excluded. The study gave a list of more than 150 TCR beta chains associated with cytomegalovirus. Only TCR beta chains were sequenced in this cohort, and the absence of alpha or paired-chain data limited detectable features. It was suggested by the authors that the approach could potentially be generalized to other disease states and immunological phenotypes. Because HLA typing was unavailable for some donors at each locus, only the typed subset was used in association tests. In vitro tests confirmed that three of the cytomegalovirus-associated TCR beta chains recognize cytomegalovirus antigens. Specific HLA alleles were associated with around 18,000 TCR beta sequences at a false discovery rate of 0.05 in a later analysis. A further reported finding was that TCR beta sequences accurately predicted the HLA-A and HLA-B alleles for most subjects in the first cohort. Fewer than 20 rarely observed V segments, including chromosome 9 orphons, were excluded from the earlier analysis of just under 600 of the donors because counts were too low. An association between a missense DCLRE1C variant and V-gene and J-gene trimming of TCR beta chains was found in a later genetic analysis and replicated in an independent cohort. Compared with equally common non-associated chains, HLA-associated TCR beta chains in a later analysis were more clonally expanded and had lower generation probabilities. Broadly in line with IMGT annotations, most TCR beta V segments showed up in productive rearrangements about 87% or about 30% of the time in an earlier analysis of around 600 of the donors. A group of highly shared sequence variants was considered likely to be a technical artifact of the sequencing pipeline. According to a later genetic analysis, donors in an Asian-associated ancestry cluster had fewer N-insertions in productive TCRs than the approximately 710-donor mean. Immune exposure information for the cohort was limited to CMV serostatus. Strong co-occurrence of HLA alleles, especially DR and DQ, made assigning TCR associations to individual alleles difficult. Roughly uniform sequencing depth across donors was assumed in presence/absence analyses, although this assumption may not hold. According to a later analysis, most CMV-associated TCR beta chains appeared to be HLA-restricted, and the HLA associations seemed to be driven largely by CMV exposure. Cytomegalovirus status was reported to be diagnosed by the classifier with high specificity and sensitivity in both the original and validation cohorts. According to a later analysis, TCR association rates differed among HLA loci, with DRB1 alleles showing the most associated TCRs and HLA-C alleles showing the fewest. Linkage disequilibrium might explain the correlated functional status among segregating V segments, but an unknown experimental factor could not be excluded. According to a later analysis, parvovirus B19, influenza, CMV and Epstein-Barr virus appeared linked to several top co-occurrence clusters.

For this chain, trimming is 6 bases at the V end and 0 bases at the J end, and the number of junction bases without a gene match is 3. CDR1 MNHEY and CDR2 SMNVEV are derived from the germline V gene (reference sequence). There are 14 amino acids in the CDR3, from cysteine to phenylalanine inclusive. Only CDR3 DNA remains: 42 bases, in frame from the first base. The cohort comprised more than 550 healthy bone marrow donors. All cohort members were sampled while nominally healthy, although unrecorded immune exposures were likely present. The donor tested CMV seropositive, placing the donor among the 289 seropositive members of the cohort. A peripheral blood sample was collected from each donor, and TCR beta sequencing was performed on peripheral blood mononuclear cells. The Qiagen DNeasy Blood Extraction Kit was used to extract genomic DNA from the blood cell samples. The library was built by means of the immunoSEQ multiplex PCR assay. A mixture of 60 forward primers for TCR Vbeta segments and 13 reverse primers for TCR Jbeta segments was used in the multiplex PCR. The CDR3 region of rearranged TCR beta genes was amplified from genomic DNA with a multiplex PCR assay. The Illumina HiSeq System was used to sequence the amplified TCR beta libraries as 87-base-pair reads. Under the source paper's analysis protocol: A later analysis tallied approximately 87 million unique TCR beta chains across the approximately 670 repertoires, and some 12 million of those chains were shared by two or more donors. To remove PCR and sequencing errors, raw reads were error-corrected and collapsed into unique sequences using a nearest-neighbor algorithm that merged closely related sequences. CDR3 sequences were aligned to IMGT reference sequences to assign V, D and J gene segments. For a sequence to be retained, a match of at least six nucleotides was required to both a V gene segment and a J gene segment. Rearrangements were called productive when the CDR3 lacked stop codons and stayed in frame with V and J; all others were non-productive. Following IMGT convention, CDR3 was defined as the stretch from the second conserved V-encoded cysteine to the conserved J-encoded phenylalanine. The earlier analysis of about 620 of the donors excluded sequences that lacked an unambiguous match to a single V gene segment. An earlier analysis of approximately 590 of the donors classified V segments as functional when productive rearrangements were above 56.7% and as segregating when the standard deviation between donors was above 5%. A statistical classification framework was built to diagnose cytomegalovirus status from the catalog of TCR beta chain sequences. A later analysis assigned V and J genes by comparing TCR nucleotide sequences with IMGT/GENE-DB human TR gene sequences. A later analysis assigned CDR3 sequences and most-parsimonious VDJ recombination scenarios with the TCRdist pipeline. In a later analysis, every TCR beta chain was defined by the combination of its CDR3 amino acid sequence and its V-gene family, and reads without a unique V-gene family were dropped. A later analysis removed 550 to 700 highly shared, low-generation-probability nucleotide sequences to deal with suspected cross-contamination and a sequencing artifact. In a later analysis, a clonal expansion index was calculated for each public chain from normalized within-repertoire ranks of inferred template counts. In a later analysis, generation probabilities were computed using a VDJ recombination model fitted to out-of-frame rearrangements, and the results were checked against IGoR. A later analysis scored TCR-TCR, TCR-HLA and TCR-CMV co-occurrence with hypergeometric tests, applying a repertoire-size bias correction to TCR pairs. To estimate false discovery rates, a later analysis permuted the HLA or CMV assignments 20 times. In a later analysis, co-occurring TCRs were grouped using DBSCAN, and TCRdist sequence similarity was added for clustering within HLA-allele-positive subsets. Co-occurrence clustering excluded repertoires with fewer than 30,000 or more than 120,000 public chains, plus five with anomalous nucleotide sharing. The clones in this table, taken by TCRdb from immuneACCESS, are in-frame only. Not every clone is retained; where verified, under half of the shortfall comes from an unresolved V gene, and the cause of the rest is unknown. V and J calls and clone size are as listed in that table; D and trimming were resolved from the DNA. Across this sample there are 150,000 to 200,000 clones, with roughly 87% seen only once. Together, the top ten hold about 4% of the sample.

A note on this clone: Its antigen specificity is not known. No much larger clone is present one base from it, and per-base qualities are unavailable.

This TCR derives from a man aged 50 to 60 in good health and CMV-seropositive. The sample consisted of PBMCs. In this chain, TRBV27 is recombined with TRBJ2-7, with 9 junctional bases fitting TRBD1. The DNA sequence is TGTGCCAGCAGACCGGGACAGGGCTCCTACGAGCAGTACTTC. It is translated as CASRPGQGSYEQYF.